This entry features one TCR beta chain sequence. Antigen unknown. Germline V gene lookup returns CDR1 DFQATT and CDR2 SNEGSKA (reference sequence). The CDR3 covers 11 residues. The trim removed 6 bases at V and 6 bases at J, leaving 5 bases unmatched. TCRdb itself ran the reads through MiXCR, one entry per CDR3 protein. The repertoire holds around 740,000 distinct CDR3 sequences, with less than 40% as singletons. This entry belongs to a study of T cell repertoires in cytomegalovirus infection. Study-wide findings and caveats: In two of eight donors, the top clonotype was HLA-C-restricted CMV-specific.

V usage is TRBV20-1 and J usage is TRBJ2-7; the match to TRBD2 covers 7 bases. The TCR was taken from a human donor in good health (CMV status not recorded). Some clones in this sample may be carry-over from other donors' samples. Sequenced material: PBMCs. The CDR3 region has the DNA TGCAGTGCAGGGTGGGGGGGCGAGCAGTACTTC. It codes for CSAGWGGEQYF.